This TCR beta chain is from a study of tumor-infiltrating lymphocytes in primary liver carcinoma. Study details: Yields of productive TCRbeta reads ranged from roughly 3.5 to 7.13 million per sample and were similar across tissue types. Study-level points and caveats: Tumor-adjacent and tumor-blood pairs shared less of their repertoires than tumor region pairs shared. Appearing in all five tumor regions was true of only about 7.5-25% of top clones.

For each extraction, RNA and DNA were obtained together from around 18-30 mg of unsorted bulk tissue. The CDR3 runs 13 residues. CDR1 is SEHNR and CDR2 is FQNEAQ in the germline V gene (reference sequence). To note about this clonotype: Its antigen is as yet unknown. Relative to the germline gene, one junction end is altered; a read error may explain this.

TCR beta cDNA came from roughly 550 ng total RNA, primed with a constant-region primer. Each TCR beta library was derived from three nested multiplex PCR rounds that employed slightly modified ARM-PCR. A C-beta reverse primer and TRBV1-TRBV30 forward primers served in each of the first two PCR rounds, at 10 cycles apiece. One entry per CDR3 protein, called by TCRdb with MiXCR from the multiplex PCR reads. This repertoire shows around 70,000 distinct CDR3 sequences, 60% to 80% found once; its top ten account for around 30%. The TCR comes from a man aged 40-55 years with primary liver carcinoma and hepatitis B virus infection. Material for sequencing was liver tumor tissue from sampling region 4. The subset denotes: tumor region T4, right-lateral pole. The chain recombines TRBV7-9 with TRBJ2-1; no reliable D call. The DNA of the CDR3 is TGTGCCAGCAGCTTGCTCCAGGCTGATGAGCAGTTCTTT. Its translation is CASSLLQADEQFF.